This TCR beta chain was retrieved from a study of OX40 agonist ivuxolimab in advanced cancers. Study-level information: Ivuxolimab, an agonist antibody against OX40 (CD134), was given to patients. A partial response was reached by three patients: one with hepatocellular carcinoma and two with cutaneous melanoma.

The table came from immunoSEQ multiplex PCR; TCRdb's copy has only in-frame clones and leaves some out. This sample has more than 35,000 clones; 65% to 90% occur once, and the top ten carry about 12%. Trimming removed 3 bases from V and 10 bases from J, with 20 bases in between. The CDR3 is 15 residues long. CDR1 SGHRS and CDR2 YFSETQ come from the germline V gene. The origin of this receptor is an adult with an advanced solid tumor such as melanoma, head and neck, liver or kidney cancer. Sequenced material: CD4+ or CD8+ T cells sorted from blood, taken in a trial of the OX40 agonist ivuxolimab. This sequence joins TRBV5-1 and TRBJ2-1; D remains ambiguous. DNA of the CDR3: TGCGCCAGCAGCTCGCTTAACCTCGGACGGAACGAGCAGTTCTTC. The encoded protein is CASSSLNLGRNEQFF.